This TCR beta chain stems from a study of tumor-infiltrating lymphocytes in oesophageal squamous cell carcinoma. TCRdb re-called the PCR reads through MiXCR, storing one row per CDR3 protein. Found here are more than 10,000 distinct CDR3 sequences, roughly 60% of them singletons; the top ten hold approximately 32%. Sequencing was carried out using esophageal tumor tissue. The sequence came from a female donor with esophageal squamous cell carcinoma.

The CDR3 protein is CASSLSREQFF. The DNA of the CDR3 is TGTGCCAGCAGTTTATCTAGGGAGCAGTTCTTC. The chain recombines TRBV12-3 or TRBV12-4 with TRBJ2-5; D call uncertain. With the DNA end fitting TRBJ2-1 better, the J assignment may be wrong. This CDR3 is built from 11 residues.